Listed below are T cell receptor beta chains from one sample, sequenced in a study of graft-versus-host responses after intestinal transplantation. Antigens for these TCRs are unknown. TCRdb's table, derived via immunoSEQ multiplex PCR, lists solely in-frame clones and lacks some. The table includes 100,000 or so clones, roughly 90% detected once. Sequenced material: unstimulated CD4+ T cells sorted from spleen or lymph node cells, taken before intestinal transplant. These receptors all stem from a human donor who received an intestinal transplant. CDR3s include the opening cysteine and the closing phenylalanine or tryptophan. The D gene is left open where the match is weak. Clone size is not always given. Where it is, it says once, few, many or a class for expanded clones.

cdr3_length,clone_size,v_call,d_call,j_call,cdr3_aa,cdr3_nt
13,.,TRBV19,TRBD1,TRBJ1-5,CASRTGGSQPQHF,TGTGCCAGTAGAACAGGGGGAAGTCAGCCCCAGCATTTT
13,once,TRBV6-5,.,TRBJ1-4,CASSYGGGEKLFF,TGTGCCAGCAGTTACGGAGGAGGCGAAAAACTGTTTTTT
14,.,TRBV5-4,.,TRBJ2-1,CASSLQQIYNEQFF,TGTGCCAGCAGCTTGCAACAGATCTACAATGAGCAGTTCTTC
14,few,TRBV6-1,TRBD1,TRBJ2-7,CASSGDRGVGEQYF,TGTGCCAGCAGTGGCGACAGGGGAGTGGGCGAGCAGTACTTC
12,.,TRBV28,.,TRBJ1-6,CASSEGNSPLHF,TGTGCCAGCAGTGAGGGTAATTCACCCCTCCACTTT
15,.,TRBV18,.,TRBJ2-7,CASSPPQGLTYEQYF,TGTGCCAGCTCACCACCGCAGGGTTTAACCTACGAGCAGTACTTC
15,.,TRBV25-1,TRBD1,TRBJ1-2,CASSEGGQGPYGYTF,TGTGCCAGCAGTGAGGGAGGACAGGGACCCTACGGCTACACCTTC
13,.,TRBV5-1,.,TRBJ2-5,CATARGSGETQYF,TGCGCCACCGCCCGGGGGTCCGGGGAGACCCAGTACTTC
13,.,TRBV18,TRBD2,TRBJ2-7,CATQRGTTYEQYF,TGTGCCACCCAACGGGGGACTACCTACGAGCAGTACTTC
17,.,TRBV18,TRBD1,TRBJ1-1,CASSPPGTGRMNTEAFF,TGTGCCAGCTCACCACCGGGGACAGGGAGAATGAACACTGAAGCTTTCTTT
15,.,TRBV6-1,TRBD2,TRBJ2-2,CASTLRLAGTGELFF,TGTGCCAGCACTTTGCGACTAGCGGGGACCGGGGAGCTGTTTTTT
13,.,TRBV5-1,.,TRBJ2-4,CASSLDRVDIQYF,TGCGCCAGCAGCTTGGACAGGGTGGACATTCAGTACTTC
16,.,TRBV4-1,TRBD2,TRBJ2-1,CASSQPGTRRYNEQFF,TGCGCCAGCAGCCAGCCCGGGACTAGAAGATACAATGAGCAGTTCTTC
16,.,TRBV5-1,.,TRBJ2-2,CASSFLSGRNTGELFF,TGCGCCAGCAGCTTCCTGTCAGGGCGGAACACCGGGGAGCTGTTTTTT
15,few,TRBV5-8,TRBD1,TRBJ2-1,CASRPWDRGNNEQFF,TGTGCCAGCAGACCCTGGGACAGGGGAAACAATGAGCAGTTCTTC
11,.,TRBV30,.,TRBJ2-1,CAWRWGGAQFF,TGTGCCTGGAGGTGGGGCGGGGCTCAGTTCTTC
14,.,TRBV28,TRBD1,TRBJ2-1,CASKPTGTGSLQFF,TGTGCCAGCAAACCAACCGGGACAGGGTCCCTGCAGTTCTTC
15,.,TRBV19,TRBD1,TRBJ1-5,CASSMGQGGLQPQHF,TGTGCCAGTAGTATGGGACAGGGAGGTCTTCAGCCCCAGCATTTT
16,.,TRBV30,.,TRBJ2-7,CAWSRGRDNLSYEQYF,TGTGCCTGGAGTAGGGGTCGGGACAACCTCTCCTACGAGCAGTACTTC
14,.,TRBV6-5,TRBD1,TRBJ1-2,CASRRRDSNYGYTF,TGTGCCAGCAGACGCCGGGACAGCAACTATGGCTACACCTTC
17,.,TRBV9,.,TRBJ2-2,CASRPHIGHANTGELFF,TGTGCCAGCAGACCCCATATAGGACACGCTAACACCGGGGAGCTGTTTTTT
16,.,TRBV7-8,.,TRBJ2-2,CASSLVGHTNTGELFF,TGTGCCAGCAGCTTAGTGGGGCACACTAACACCGGGGAGCTGTTTTTT
14,.,TRBV6-6,.,TRBJ2-7,CASSYGEVTYEQYF,TGTGCCAGCAGTTACGGAGAGGTCACCTACGAGCAGTACTTC
12,.,TRBV2,.,TRBJ2-1,CASREDGDEQFF,TGTGCCAGCAGGGAGGACGGGGATGAGCAGTTCTTC
14,.,TRBV5-1,TRBD2,TRBJ2-1,CASSRLGLDNEQFF,TGCGCCAGCAGTCGACTTGGACTAGACAATGAGCAGTTCTTC
15,.,TRBV7-8,.,TRBJ2-1,CASSLGPRLVNEQFF,TGTGCCAGCAGCTTAGGTCCGCGTCTAGTCAATGAGCAGTTCTTC
14,.,TRBV7-3,TRBD2,TRBJ2-7,CASSPQAGGYEQYF,TGTGCCAGCAGCCCCCAAGCGGGGGGGTACGAGCAGTACTTC
14,.,TRBV11-1,TRBD2,TRBJ2-7,CASSLKAGPYEQYF,TGTGCCAGCAGCTTAAAAGCGGGGCCATACGAGCAGTACTTC
15,.,TRBV19,.,TRBJ1-6,CASREGSSYNSPLHF,TGTGCCAGTAGGGAGGGTAGCTCCTATAATTCACCCCTCCACTTT
16,.,TRBV7-9,.,TRBJ1-1,CASSPPTTGQNTEAFF,TGTGCCAGCAGCCCCCCGACGACAGGCCAGAACACTGAAGCTTTCTTT
16,.,TRBV5-1,.,TRBJ2-1,CASSPRDLGSYNGQFF,TGCGCCAGCAGCCCCAGGGATTTGGGCTCCTACAATGGGCAGTTCTTC
14,.,TRBV29-1,.,TRBJ2-3,CSVVRQANTDTQYF,TGCAGCGTTGTTCGGCAGGCCAACACAGATACGCAGTATTTT